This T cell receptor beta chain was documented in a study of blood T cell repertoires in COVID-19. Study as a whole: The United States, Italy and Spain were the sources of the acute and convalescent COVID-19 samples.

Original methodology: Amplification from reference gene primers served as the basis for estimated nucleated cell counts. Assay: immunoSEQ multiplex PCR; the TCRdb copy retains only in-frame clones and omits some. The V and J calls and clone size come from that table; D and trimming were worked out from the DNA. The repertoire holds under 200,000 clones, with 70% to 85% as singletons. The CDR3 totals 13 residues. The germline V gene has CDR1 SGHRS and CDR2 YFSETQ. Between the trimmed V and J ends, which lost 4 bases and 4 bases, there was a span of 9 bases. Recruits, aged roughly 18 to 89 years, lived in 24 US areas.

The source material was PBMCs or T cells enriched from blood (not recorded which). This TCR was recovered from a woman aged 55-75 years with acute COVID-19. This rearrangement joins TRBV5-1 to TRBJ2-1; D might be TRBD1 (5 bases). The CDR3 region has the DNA TGCGCCAGCAGCCCAGACAGTTACAATGAGCAGTTCTTC. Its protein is CASSPDSYNEQFF.